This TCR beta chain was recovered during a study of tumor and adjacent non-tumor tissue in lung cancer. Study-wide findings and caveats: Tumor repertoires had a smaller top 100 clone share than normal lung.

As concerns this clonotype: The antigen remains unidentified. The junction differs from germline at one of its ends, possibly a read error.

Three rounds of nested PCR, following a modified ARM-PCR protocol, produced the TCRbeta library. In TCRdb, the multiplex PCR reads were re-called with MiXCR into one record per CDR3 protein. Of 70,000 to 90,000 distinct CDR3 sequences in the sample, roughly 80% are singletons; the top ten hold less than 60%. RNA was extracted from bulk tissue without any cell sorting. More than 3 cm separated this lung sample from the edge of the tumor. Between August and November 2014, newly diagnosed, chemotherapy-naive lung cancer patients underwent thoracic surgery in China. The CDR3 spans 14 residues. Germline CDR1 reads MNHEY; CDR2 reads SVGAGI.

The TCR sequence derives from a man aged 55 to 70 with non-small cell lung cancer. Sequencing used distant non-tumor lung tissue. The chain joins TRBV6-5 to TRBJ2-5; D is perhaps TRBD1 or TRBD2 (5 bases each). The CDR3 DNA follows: TGTGCCGGCAGTTACTCGGGAAGGGAAGGGACCCAGTATTTC. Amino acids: CAGSYSGREGTQYF.